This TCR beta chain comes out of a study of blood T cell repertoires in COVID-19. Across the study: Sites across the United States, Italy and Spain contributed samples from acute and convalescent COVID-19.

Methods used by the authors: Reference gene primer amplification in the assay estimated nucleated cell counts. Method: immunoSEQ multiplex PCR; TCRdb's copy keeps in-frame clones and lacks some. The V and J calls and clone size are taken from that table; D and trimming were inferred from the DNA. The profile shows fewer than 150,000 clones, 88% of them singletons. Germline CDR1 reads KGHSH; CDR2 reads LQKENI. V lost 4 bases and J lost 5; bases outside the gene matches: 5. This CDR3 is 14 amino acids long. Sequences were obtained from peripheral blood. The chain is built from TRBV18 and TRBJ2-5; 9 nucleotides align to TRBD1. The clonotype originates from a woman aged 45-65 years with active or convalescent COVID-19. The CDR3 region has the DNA TGTGCCAGCTCACGACGGGACAGGGCTGAGACCCAGTACTTC. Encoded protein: CASSRRDRAETQYF.